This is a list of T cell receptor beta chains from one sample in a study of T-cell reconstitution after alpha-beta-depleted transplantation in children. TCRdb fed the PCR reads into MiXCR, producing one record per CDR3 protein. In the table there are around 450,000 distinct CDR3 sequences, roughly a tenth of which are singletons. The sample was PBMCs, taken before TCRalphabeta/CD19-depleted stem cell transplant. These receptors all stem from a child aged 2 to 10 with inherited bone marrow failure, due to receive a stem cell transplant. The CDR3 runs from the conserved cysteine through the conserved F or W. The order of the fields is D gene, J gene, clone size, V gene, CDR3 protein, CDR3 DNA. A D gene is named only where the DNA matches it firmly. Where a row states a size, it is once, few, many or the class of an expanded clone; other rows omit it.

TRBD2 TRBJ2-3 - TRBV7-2 CASSRAGGGTDTQYF TGTGCCAGCTCAAGGGCGGGAGGAGGAACAGATACGCAGTATTTT
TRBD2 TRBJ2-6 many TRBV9 CASSVSGGTGANVLTF TGTGCCAGCAGCGTAAGCGGGGGTACTGGGGCCAACGTCCTGACTTTC
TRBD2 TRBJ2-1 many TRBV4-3 CASSQELEGLAAYNEQFF TGCGCCAGCAGCCAAGAATTAGAGGGACTAGCGGCCTACAATGAGCAGTTCTTC
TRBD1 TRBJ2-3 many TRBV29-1 CSVARTGRTTDTQYF TGCAGCGTCGCGCGGACAGGGCGGACCACAGATACGCAGTATTTT
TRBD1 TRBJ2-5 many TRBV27 CASSLAGTVPQRAQYF TGTGCCAGCAGTCTGGCCGGGACAGTGCCTCAAAGGGCCCAGTACTTC
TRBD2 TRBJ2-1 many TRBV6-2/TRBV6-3 CASSSLAGYTYEQFF TGTGCCAGCAGTTCCCTAGCGGGATATACGTATGAGCAGTTCTTC
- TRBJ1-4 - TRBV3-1 CASSQVRTPAGGEKLFF TGTGCCAGCAGCCAGGTCCGAACCCCCGCCGGAGGTGAAAAACTGTTTTTT
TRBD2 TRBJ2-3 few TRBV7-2 CASSLSGARTDTQYF TGTGCCAGCAGCTTAAGCGGGGCCCGCACAGATACGCAGTATTTT
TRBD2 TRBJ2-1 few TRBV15 CATTRDFKPGLAPYNEQFF TGTGCCACCACCAGAGATTTCAAGCCGGGACTAGCGCCCTACAATGAGCAGTTCTTC
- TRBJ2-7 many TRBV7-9 CASSPKGAPGEQYF TGTGCCAGCAGCCCTAAGGGTGCCCCTGGCGAGCAGTACTTC
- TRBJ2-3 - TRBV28 CASSQTLSGTDTQYF TGTGCCAGCAGTCAGACCCTATCGGGCACAGATACGCAGTATTTT
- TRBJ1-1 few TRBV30 CAWSQNLGGGTEAFF TGTGCCTGGAGCCAAAATTTAGGAGGGGGCACTGAAGCTTTCTTT
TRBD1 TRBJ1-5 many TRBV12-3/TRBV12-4 CASSTQGAGPQHF TGTGCCAGCAGTACACAGGGGGCCGGGCCCCAGCATTTT
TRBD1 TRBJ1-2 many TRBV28 CASTISGQGTWGYTF TGTGCCAGCACCATATCGGGACAGGGGACTTGGGGCTACACCTTC
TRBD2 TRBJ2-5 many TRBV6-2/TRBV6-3 CATGLAGKETQYF TGTGCCACTGGACTAGCGGGAAAAGAGACCCAGTACTTC
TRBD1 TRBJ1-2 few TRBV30 CAWSGQGGGYTF TGTGCCTGGAGTGGACAGGGCGGTGGCTACACCTTC
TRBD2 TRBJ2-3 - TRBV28 CASSSPIGTSGIIDTQYF TGTGCCAGCAGTTCTCCCATAGGGACTAGCGGGATCATAGATACGCAGTATTTT
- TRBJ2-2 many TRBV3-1 CASSQARNTGELFF TGTGCCAGCAGCCAGGCACGGAACACCGGGGAGCTGTTTTTT
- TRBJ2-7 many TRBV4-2 CASSQDGVAESYEQYF TGTGCCAGCAGCCAAGATGGAGTAGCAGAGTCCTACGAGCAGTACTTC
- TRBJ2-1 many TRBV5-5 CASSRDLRQFF TGTGCCAGCAGCCGGGACCTTCGACAGTTCTTC
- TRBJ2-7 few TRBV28 CASSFRGLSSYEQYF TGTGCCAGCAGTTTCAGGGGTCTCAGCTCCTACGAGCAGTACTTC
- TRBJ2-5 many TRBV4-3 CASSQDRSGATGTQYF TGCGCCAGCAGCCAAGACCGATCCGGGGCCACTGGGACCCAGTACTTC
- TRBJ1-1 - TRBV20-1 CSASYRDGYTEAFF TGCAGTGCTAGTTACAGGGACGGTTACACTGAAGCTTTCTTT
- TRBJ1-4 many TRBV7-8 CASSWSGPNEKLFF TGTGCCAGCAGCTGGTCGGGTCCGAATGAAAAACTGTTTTTT
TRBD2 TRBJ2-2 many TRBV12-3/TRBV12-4 CASSFFGTTYTGELFF TGTGCCAGCAGTTTTTTTGGGACTACCTACACCGGGGAGCTGTTTTTT
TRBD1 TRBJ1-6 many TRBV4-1 CASSQVHGTGNYNSPLHF TGCGCCAGCAGCCAAGTTCACGGGACAGGGAACTATAATTCACCCCTCCACTTT
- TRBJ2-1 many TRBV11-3 CASSIGMDEQFF TGTGCCAGCAGTATAGGTATGGATGAGCAGTTCTTC
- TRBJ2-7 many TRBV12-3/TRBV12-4 CASSQTDFSYEQYF TGTGCCAGCAGCCAGACAGACTTCTCCTACGAGCAGTACTTC
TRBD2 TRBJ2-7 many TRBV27 CASGRGEGSHYEQYF TGTGCCAGCGGGAGGGGTGAGGGATCCCACTACGAGCAGTACTTC